These 5 T cell receptor beta chains were sequenced from one sample in a study of cytotoxic CD8 clonotypes in ibrutinib-treated CLL. The method was immunoSEQ multiplex PCR; TCRdb's version includes in-frame clones alone and lacks a portion of them. The sample yields 110,000 or so clones, approximately 56% seen once. Sequencing used PBMCs, obtained after 24 months of ibrutinib treatment. The receptors stem from a human donor with chronic lymphocytic leukemia.

The V call is TRBV5-1, the J call TRBJ1-1, with D unresolved. The germline CDR1 and CDR2 sequences are SGHRS and YFSETQ. V lost 5 bases, J lost 2 bases, and 7 bases lay in between. This CDR3 contains 12 residues. The CDR3 DNA sequence: TGCGCCAGCAGTTCCCAAAACACTGAAGCTTTCTTT. Protein: CASSSQNTEAFF.

The rearrangement uses TRBV6-6 and TRBJ1-3; the D is unclear. Germline V gene sequence: CDR1 MNHNY, CDR2 SVGAGI (reference sequence). CDR3 length: 15 residues. V was clipped by 2 bases and J by 2 bases, with 10 bases between them. CDR3 sequence: CASSYRHGAGNTIYF. The CDR3 coding sequence is TGTGCCAGCAGTTACAGACATGGGGCTGGAAACACCATATATTTT.

The rearrangement joins TRBV4-3 to TRBJ2-3; 9 bases match TRBD1. The V gene's germline CDR1 is LGHNA and CDR2 YSLEER. V trimming: 0 bases; J trimming: 4 bases; junction bases outside the gene matches: 5. This CDR3 spans 16 amino acids. This CDR3 is CASSQERGTGPDTQYF. The CDR3 DNA sequence: TGCGCCAGCAGCCAAGAACGAGGGACAGGGCCAGATACGCAGTATTTT.

CDR3 coding DNA: TGTGCCATCAGTGTTGGCTACGAGCAGTACTTC. This gives the protein CAISVGYEQYF. V and J are TRBV10-3 and TRBJ2-7; no firm D call. V was clipped by 4 bases and J by 3 bases, with 4 bases between them. The CDR3 contains 11 residues. CDR1 is ENHRY and CDR2 is SYGVKD in the germline V gene.

This clone was seen a handful of times. The chain links TRBV6-1 to TRBJ1-2; D is possibly TRBD1 (6 bases). Germline V gene sequence: CDR1 MNHNS, CDR2 SASEGT. This CDR3 has 16 amino acids. Trimming stripped 3 bases from V and 4 bases from J, with 18 bases between. DNA for the CDR3: TGTGCCAGCAGTGAGGGGGCCGGGGGTTTGTTCTATGGCTACACCTTC. Protein product: CASSEGAGGLFYGYTF.